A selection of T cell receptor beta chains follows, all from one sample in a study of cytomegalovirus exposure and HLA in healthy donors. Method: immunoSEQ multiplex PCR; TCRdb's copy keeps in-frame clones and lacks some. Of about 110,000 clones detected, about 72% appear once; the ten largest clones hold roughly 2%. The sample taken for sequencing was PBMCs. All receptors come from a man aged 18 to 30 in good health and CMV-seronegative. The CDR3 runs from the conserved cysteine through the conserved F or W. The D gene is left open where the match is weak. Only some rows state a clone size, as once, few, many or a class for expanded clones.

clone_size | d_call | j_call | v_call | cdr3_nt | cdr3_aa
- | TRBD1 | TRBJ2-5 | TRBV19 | TGTGCCAGTAGTTCCAACAGGGGGCGGGAGACCCAGTACTTC | CASSSNRGRETQYF
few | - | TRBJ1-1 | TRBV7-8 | TGTGCCAGCAGCTCCCGACCCGCCCCCAGGACTGAAGCTTTCTTT | CASSSRPAPRTEAFF
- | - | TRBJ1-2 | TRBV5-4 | TGTGCCAGCAGCTTGAACAGTAACTATGGCTACACCTTC | CASSLNSNYGYTF
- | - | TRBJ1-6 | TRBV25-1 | TGTGCCAGCTCCACCGGGACTCGGGGTAATTCACCCCTCCACTTT | CASSTGTRGNSPLHF
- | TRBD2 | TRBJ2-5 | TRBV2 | TGTGCCAGCAGTGCACTAGCGGGGGGGCGAGTGGAGACCCAGTACTTC | CASSALAGGRVETQYF
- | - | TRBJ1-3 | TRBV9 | TGTGCCAGCAGCGTAAGGGGCTCAGGAAACACCATATATTTT | CASSVRGSGNTIYF
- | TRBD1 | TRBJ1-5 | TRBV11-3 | TGTGCCAGCAGCTGGGGACAGGGGTTTGGACAGCCCCAGCATTTT | CASSWGQGFGQPQHF
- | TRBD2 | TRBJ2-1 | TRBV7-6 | TGTGCCAGCAGCTTAGTTGTGGGACTAGCAGTCAATGAGCAGTTCTTC | CASSLVVGLAVNEQFF
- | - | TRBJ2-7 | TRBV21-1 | TGTGCCAGCAGCACCCGGACGGACAGCTACGAGCAGTACTTC | CASSTRTDSYEQYF
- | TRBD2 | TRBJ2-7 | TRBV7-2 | TGTGCCAGCAGCCTGCAACATAGCGGGGCTTACGAGCAGTACTTC | CASSLQHSGAYEQYF
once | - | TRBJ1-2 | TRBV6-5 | TGTGCCAGCAGTAATCCGGGGTCCAACTATGGCTACCCCTTC | CASSNPGSNYGYPF
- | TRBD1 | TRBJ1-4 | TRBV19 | TGTGCCAGTAGTAGACAGGGGCCCAATGAAAAACTGTTTTTT | CASSRQGPNEKLFF
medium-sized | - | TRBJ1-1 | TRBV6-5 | TGTGCCAGCAAAGATCGGGGGTCGACGAACACTGAAGCTTTCTTT | CASKDRGSTNTEAFF
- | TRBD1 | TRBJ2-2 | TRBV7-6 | TGTGCCAGCAGCCCCGGGACAGGGGGCGCCGGGGAGCTGTTTTTT | CASSPGTGGAGELFF
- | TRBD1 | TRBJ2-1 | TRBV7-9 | TGTGCCAGCACCCACCAGGGGACAGGGACTAATGAGCAGTTCTTC | CASTHQGTGTNEQFF
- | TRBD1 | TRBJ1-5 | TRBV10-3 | TGTGCCATCAGCGAAATGACAGGGCTTCAGCCCCAGCATTTT | CAISEMTGLQPQHF
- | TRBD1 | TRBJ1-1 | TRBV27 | TGTGCCAGCAGTTTATACAGGGGGAGTGAAGCTTTCTTT | CASSLYRGSEAFF
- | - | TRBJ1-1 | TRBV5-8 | TGTGCCAGCGTAAAAACCCCGCGGGGGCCTGAAGCTTTCTTT | CASVKTPRGPEAFF
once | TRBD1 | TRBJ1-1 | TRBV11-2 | TGTGCCAGCAGCCGTAAAACGACAGGGGAAGCTTTCTTT | CASSRKTTGEAFF
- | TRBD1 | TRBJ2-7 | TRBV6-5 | TGTGCCACGACTACAGGGGGTGCCTACGAGCAGTACTTC | CATTTGGAYEQYF
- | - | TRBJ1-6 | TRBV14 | TGTGCCAGCAGCCCTGTGCCGGGGGGAGGTTCACCCCTCCACTTT | CASSPVPGGGSPLHF
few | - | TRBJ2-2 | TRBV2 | TGTGCCAGCAGTGTCTCATTGGGGCCCGCAAGGGAGCTGTTTTTT | CASSVSLGPARELFF
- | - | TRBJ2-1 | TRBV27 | TGTGCCAGCAGTTCCAGAAGGGGCAGGGATGGGTTCAATGAGCAGTTCTTC | CASSSRRGRDGFNEQFF
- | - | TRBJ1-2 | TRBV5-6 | TGTGCCAGCAGCTACGGAACCCTGACAGCCGCATATGGCTACCCCTTC | CASSYGTLTAAYGYPF
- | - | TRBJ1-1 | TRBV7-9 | TGTGCCAGCAGCTTAGACCTGATCGGCACCCGACTCCACGCTTTCTTT | CASSLDLIGTRLHAFF